This T cell receptor beta chain was retrieved from a study of T-cell reconstitution after alpha-beta-depleted transplantation in children. During its preparation, the TCRbeta library received unique molecular identifiers. One entry per CDR3 protein, called by TCRdb with MiXCR from the PCR reads. The sample includes roughly 610,000 distinct CDR3 sequences, over 9.5% of them seen just once. This clonotype was counted many times. Sample: PBMCs from the stem cell graft donor, taken from the stem cell graft. This clonotype originated in a human donor who donated a stem cell graft to a child with acute myeloid leukemia.

The CDR3: CASSLGLAGRDTEAFF. The CDR3, as DNA: TGCGCCAGCAGCTTGGGGTTAGCAGGGAGGGACACTGAAGCTTTCTTT. V is TRBV5-1 and J is TRBJ1-1, with D perhaps matching TRBD1 (5 bases). Germline V gene data show CDR1 as SGHRS and CDR2 as YFSETQ. Trimming stripped 0 bases from V and 3 bases from J, with 15 bases between. The CDR3 extends over 16 amino acids.